This T cell receptor (beta chain) is from a study of post-analysis software for immune sequencing data. Whole-study context: Courses of disease covered relapsing-remitting, secondary progressive and progressive-relapsing multiple sclerosis.

The TCR beta cDNA libraries contained unique molecular identifiers. Input populations of 1 to 10 million T cells gave rise to 500,000 or so cDNA molecules. TCRdb redid the calling of the PCR reads with MiXCR, one entry per CDR3 protein. The sample lists around 500,000 distinct CDR3 sequences; roughly 34% were seen once. Findings and limits, study-wide: Compared against controls, patients with multiple sclerosis displayed significantly lower normalized Chao1 diversity. Five TRBV segments, including TRBV5-6, TRBV5-1 and TRBV20-1, were more frequent in patients than controls.

In regard to this clonotype: Its antigen remains unidentified.

The V end was cut by 0 bases, the J end by 2 bases, with 15 bases between. This CDR3 spans 17 amino acids. Germline V gene sequence: CDR1 SGDLS, CDR2 YYNGEE. This sequence originates from a girl younger than 18 with multiple sclerosis. The chain combines TRBV9 with TRBJ1-5; D uncertain. Sequenced material: blood. CDR3 DNA: TGTGCCAGCAGCGTAGTAACGTCCCCGAGGGGCAATCAGCCCCAGCATTTT. Protein: CASSVVTSPRGNQPQHF. Supplemented by reference TRBV9 and TRBJ1-5, the full variable domain reads DSGVTQTPKHLITATGQRVTLRCSPRSGDLSVYWYQQSLDQGLQFLIQYYNGEERAKGNILERFSAQQFPDLHSELNLSSLELGDSALYFCASSVVTSPRGNQPQHFGDGTRLSIL.